The T cell receptor beta chain under discussion was sequenced for a study of T cells in Graves' hyperthyroidism and ophthalmopathy (dated by TCRdb to 2018 to 2020). With respect to the entire study: Peripheral blood samples were taken at initial diagnosis, before any treatment was given. Once sampling was done, hyperthyroidism patients were given methimazole at a starting dose of 30 mg daily, whereas ophthalmopathy patients were given high-dose intravenous methylprednisolone. The approximately 90 discovery patients were divided at random into training and test sets in a 7:3 ratio. Thyroid tissue and blood T-cell repertoires from six or seven Graves' hyperthyroidism patients were also compared in the study. The paper reports TCR Vbeta CDR3 sequencing of roughly 140 peripheral blood samples: over 40 ophthalmopathy, fewer than 80 hyperthyroidism and approximately 17 progressor patients. TCR V-J signatures able to tell the groups apart were searched for in a discovery cohort of 95 or so patients, of whom more than 40 had Graves' ophthalmopathy and roughly 58 had stable Graves' hyperthyroidism. Prospective prediction of ophthalmopathy was tested in an independent validation cohort consisting of some 18 hyperthyroidism patients and some 17 patients who later progressed to ophthalmopathy.

Here is what the overall study found, with its caveats: During validation, the model predicted progression to ophthalmopathy a median of around six months ahead of onset, with approximately 70% sensitivity and under 85% specificity. A 13 V-J signature model separated ophthalmopathy from stable hyperthyroidism, with 87.88% sensitivity and roughly 81% specificity in cross-validation and 80%/75% in testing. No statistical method was used to set the sample size in advance, and investigators knew the group allocation. Most expanded thyroid clonotypes (frequency above 0.001) were also found in blood, which suggests that blood repertoires may mirror thyroid immune responses.

Measured from the cysteine to the phenylalanine, the CDR3 is 14 residues long. The kept DNA is CDR3 alone, 42 bases in frame from the first base. The V and J ends are trimmed by 9 bases and 2 bases, leaving 14 bases between them. The TCR beta CDR3 regions were amplified from the RNA transcripts. The TCR CDR3 was subjected to a first round of RT-PCR using the HTBI primer set and the Qiagen OneStep RT-PCR kit. The libraries were constructed in a second round of multiplex PCR and then size-selected and purified. Paired-end sequencing of the libraries was performed with 100 bp reads on an Illumina HiSeq2000. The published analysis was carried out like this. SOAPnuke was used to process the raw data, throwing out any read that contained adapters or uncalled bases, had a mean Phred below 15, or lacked an exact constant-primer or identifier match. COPE v1.2.5 was used to merge the high-quality paired reads, and each unique nucleotide sequence was defined as a clonotype. MiTCR v1.1 was used to align clonotypes to the IMGT TRBV, TRBD and TRBJ reference segments. The analysis was restricted to V-J combinations with a frequency above 0.0001, which together covered approximately 99% of the repertoires. The TCS score was defined as the ratio of F50 (clonal expansion) to E x V (chaos), calculated using BLOSUM62-based TCRdist between CDR3 peptides within each V-J. Welch's t-statistics and random forest reduced 514 V-J features to roughly 13, which were used in a naive Bayes classifier (R e1071). TCRdb applied fastp at Q25 and MiXCR to the public reads, then kept only in-frame beta chains. CDR3 protein sequences are deduplicated, and each keeps its most common genes and DNA. Here the V and J calls rest on TCRdb's processing, not on the authors' analysis. The sample yields about 350,000 distinct CDR3 sequences; about 14% were counted once. 20% to 25% of the sample is in the top ten clones.

This clonotype came up a few times. Its antigen remains unidentified. No clone much larger than this one lies a single base away; base qualities are absent. Stable Graves' hyperthyroidism was defined as no progression to ophthalmopathy during 18 months of follow-up. The hyperthyroidism patients were between 18 and 65 years old and newly diagnosed, with a disease duration of less than 2 months. Patients with uncontrolled infections, other autoimmune diseases, pregnancy or lactation were excluded. Diagnoses were established on the basis of clinical symptoms, serum thyroxine and TRAb, thyroid ultrasound, and orbital computed tomography. Ficoll-Paque density gradient centrifugation was used to isolate PBMCs from about 9.4 ml of fresh peripheral blood. Total RNA was extracted with Trizol reagent, and quality was checked on an Agilent 2100 Bioanalyzer.

The receptor was derived from a woman between 25 and 40 years old with Graves' hyperthyroidism. Recombination linked TRBV12-3 or TRBV12-4 to TRBJ1-5; no D segment can be confidently identified. The material sequenced was blood. The sequenced DNA is TGTGCCAGTGAACTCGGTCAGGGCAATCAGCCCCAGCATTTT. It codes for CASELGQGNQPQHF.